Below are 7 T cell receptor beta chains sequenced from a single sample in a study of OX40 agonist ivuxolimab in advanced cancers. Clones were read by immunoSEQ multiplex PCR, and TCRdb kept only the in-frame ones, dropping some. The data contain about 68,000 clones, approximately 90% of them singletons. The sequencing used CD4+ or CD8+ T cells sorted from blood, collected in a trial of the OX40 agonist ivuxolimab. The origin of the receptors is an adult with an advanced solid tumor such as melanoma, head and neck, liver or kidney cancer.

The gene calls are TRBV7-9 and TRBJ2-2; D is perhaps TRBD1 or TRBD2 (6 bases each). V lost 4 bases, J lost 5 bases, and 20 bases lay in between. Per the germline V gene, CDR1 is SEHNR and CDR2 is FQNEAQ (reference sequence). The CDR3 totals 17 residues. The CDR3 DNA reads TGTGCCAGCAGCTCTCTCAGGGGCGGGGTTTGGACCGGGGAGCTGTTTTTT. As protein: CASSSLRGGVWTGELFF.

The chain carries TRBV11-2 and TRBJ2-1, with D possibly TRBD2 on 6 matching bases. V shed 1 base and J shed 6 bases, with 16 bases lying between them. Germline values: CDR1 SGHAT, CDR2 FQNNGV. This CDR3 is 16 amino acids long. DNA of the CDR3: TGTGCCAGCAGCTTAGGGTCCAGGCAAGCGGGCAATGAGCAGTTCTTC. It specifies CASSLGSRQAGNEQFF.

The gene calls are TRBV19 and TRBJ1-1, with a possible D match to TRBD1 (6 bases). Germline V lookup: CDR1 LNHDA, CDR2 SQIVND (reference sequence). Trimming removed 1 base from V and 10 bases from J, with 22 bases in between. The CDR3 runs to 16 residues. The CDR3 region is CASSIVRGQGPAGAFF. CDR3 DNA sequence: TGTGCCAGTAGTATAGTTAGGGGACAAGGACCCGCAGGAGCTTTCTTT.

This CDR3 reads CASSAGQLHQETQYF. Here the CDR3 DNA reads TGTGCCAGCTCAGCCGGACAACTTCACCAAGAGACCCAGTACTTC. The chain carries TRBV18 and TRBJ2-5; tentatively, D is TRBD1 (5 bases). Germline CDR1 and CDR2: KGHSH and LQKENI. This CDR3 has 15 amino acids. Trimming took 5 bases from V and 0 from J, leaving 13 bases between them. The full variable domain, with the rest looked up from reference TRBV18 and TRBJ2-5, is NAGVMQNPRHLVRRRGQEARLRCSPMKGHSHVYWYRQLPEEGLKFMVYLQKENIIDESGMPKERFSAEFPKEGPSILRIQQVVRGDSAAYFCASSAGQLHQETQYFGPGTRLLVL.

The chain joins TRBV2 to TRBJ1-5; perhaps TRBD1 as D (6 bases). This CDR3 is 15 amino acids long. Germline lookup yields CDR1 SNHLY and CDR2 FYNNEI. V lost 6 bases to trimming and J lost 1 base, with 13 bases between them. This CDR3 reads CASRRTDPSNQPQHF. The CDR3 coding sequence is TGTGCCAGCAGGAGGACAGATCCAAGCAATCAGCCCCAGCATTTT.

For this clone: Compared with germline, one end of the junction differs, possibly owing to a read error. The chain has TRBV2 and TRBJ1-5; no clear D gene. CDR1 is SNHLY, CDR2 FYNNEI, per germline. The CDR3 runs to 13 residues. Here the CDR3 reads CASSEGEVGPPHF. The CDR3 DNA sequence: TGTGCCAGCAGTGAAGGGGAGGTAGGGCCCCCGCATTTT.

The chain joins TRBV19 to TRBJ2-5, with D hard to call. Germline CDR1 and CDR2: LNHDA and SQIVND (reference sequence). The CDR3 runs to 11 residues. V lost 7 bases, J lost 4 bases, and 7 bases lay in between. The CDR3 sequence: CASINIETQYF. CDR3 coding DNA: TGTGCCAGTATCAATATAGAGACCCAGTACTTC.